These 26 T cell receptor beta chains came from one sample sequenced in a study of T cells after yellow fever vaccination (dated by TCRdb to between 2018 and 2021). The library was prepared using 5' RACE. TCRdb shows the sequencer as Illumina HiSeq 2500. TCRdb passed the public sequencing reads through fastp at Q25 and MiXCR, retaining productive beta sequences. Each CDR3 protein appears once, grouped with its most common genes and DNA. The sample has 50,000 or so distinct CDR3 sequences on record, approximately 6.5% of them singletons. The ten largest clones represent roughly two fifths of the sample. The treatment or condition tag for this specimen amounts to: live attenuated yellow fever vaccine strain. The sample consisted of CD8+ T cells sorted from PBMCs, taken on the day of the first yellow fever vaccination. These receptors all stem from a young man who received the YFV17D yellow fever vaccine.

The sample holds a few counts of this clonotype. The CDR3 reads CASSIYRGEQFF. Written as DNA, the CDR3 is TGTGCCAGTAGTATCTACCGTGGTGAGCAGTTCTTC. The V and J genes are TRBV19 and TRBJ2-1; D is unresolved. V lost 3 bases, J lost 9 bases, and 9 bases lay in between. The length of the CDR3 is 12 residues. CDR1 is LNHDA and CDR2 is SQIVND in the germline V gene (reference sequence). Using reference TRBV19 and TRBJ2-1 for the parts outside the CDR3, the full variable domain is DGGITQSPKYLFRKEGQNVTLSCEQNLNHDAMYWYRQDPGQGLRLIYYSQIVNDFQKGDIAEGYSVSREKKESFPLTVTSAQKNPTAFYLCASSIYRGEQFFGPGTRLTVL.

This clonotype was seen a handful of times. The CDR3 DNA sequence: TGCGCCAGCAGCTTGGACTCCACACCTCACAACTATGGCTACACCTTC. This sequence encodes CASSLDSTPHNYGYTF. V and J are TRBV5-1 and TRBJ1-2; D not certain. Germline V CDR1 and CDR2: SGHRS, YFSETQ. V shed 0 bases and J shed 2 bases, with 14 bases lying between them. This CDR3 has 16 amino acids. Using reference TRBV5-1 and TRBJ1-2 for the parts outside the CDR3, the full variable domain is KAGVTQTPRYLIKTRGQQVTLSCSPISGHRSVSWYQQTPGQGLQFLFEYFSETQRNKGNFPGRFSGRQFSNSRSEMNVSTLELGDSALYLCASSLDSTPHNYGYTFGSGTRLTVV.

This clonotype has ten or more counts. The rearrangement links TRBV14 to TRBJ2-1; 8 positions agree with TRBD1. This CDR3 region has 16 residues. Trimming at V came to 1 base and at J to 2 bases, leaving 4 bases not matched to a gene. Germline CDR1 reads SGHDN; CDR2 reads FVKESK. For the CDR3, the DNA is TGTGCCAGCAGCCAAGTACAGGGGGTTCCCTACAATGAGCAGTTCTTC. This codes for CASSQVQGVPYNEQFF.

This clonotype was seen at least ten times. V and J are TRBV15 and TRBJ1-6; the match to TRBD1 covers 7 bases. Germline V gene lookup returns CDR1 LNHNV and CDR2 YYDKDF (reference sequence). The CDR3 contains 14 residues. Unmatched junction bases numbered 6, after V lost 4 bases and J lost 9 bases. CDR3 nucleotide sequence: TGTGCCACCAGCACGACAGGGTTGGGTTCACCCCTCCACTTT. Translated, it gives CATSTTGLGSPLHF.

This clonotype was found many times. This chain connects TRBV7-9 to TRBJ1-2; 9 bases are shared with TRBD1. Unmatched junction bases numbered 8, after V lost 5 bases and J lost 4 bases. This CDR3 spans 15 amino acids. Germline V gene data show CDR1 as SEHNR and CDR2 as FQNEAQ (reference sequence). CDR3 nucleotide sequence: TGTGCCAGCAGCCCTGGGACAGGGTTTTCCTATGGCTACACCTTC. This translates into CASSPGTGFSYGYTF.

The CDR3 here is CASSGAGGQISNTIYF. As DNA, the CDR3 is TGTGCCAGCAGCGGCGCGGGGGGACAGATTTCAAACACCATATATTTT. The chain employs TRBV11-2 and TRBJ1-3; 7 positions match TRBD1. The CDR3 is 16 residues long. CDR1 SGHAT and CDR2 FQNNGV come from the germline V gene. Trimming removed 5 bases from V and 6 bases from J; junction bases left unmatched: 13.

This rearrangement joins TRBV11-3 to TRBJ2-1, with D maybe TRBD1 (6 bases). Germline assignment: CDR1 SGHNT and CDR2 YENEEA. This CDR3 comprises 10 residues. The V and J ends lost 7 bases and 10 bases respectively, with 8 bases between them. The CDR3 sequence: CASTGTEQFF. DNA for the CDR3: TGTGCCAGCACCGGGACAGAGCAGTTCTTC.

This clonotype was observed a few times. This chain uses TRBV12-3 or TRBV12-4 with TRBJ2-3; TRBD2 agrees at 14 bases. The J segment lost 0 bases and the V segment lost 6 bases, leaving 8 bases of the junction unmatched. This CDR3 comprises 18 residues. CDR3 bases: TGTGCCAGCAGCCCCGGGACTAGCGGGGGCCCGAGCACAGATACGCAGTATTTT. This gives the protein CASSPGTSGGPSTDTQYF.

The chain recombines TRBV19 with TRBJ2-3; the D is unclear. Germline V lookup: CDR1 LNHDA, CDR2 SQIVND (reference sequence). The CDR3 is 15 amino acids. Trimming took off 2 bases at V and 2 bases at J, with 11 bases between the two ends. The CDR3 protein is CASSITSSFTDTQYF. CDR3 in DNA: TGTGCCAGTAGTATAACCTCAAGTTTCACAGATACGCAGTATTTT.

In this sample, this clonotype turned up many times. The chain combines TRBV20-1 with TRBJ2-1; a weak D match, TRBD1 (5 bases). Per germline, CDR1 DFQATT and CDR2 SNEGSKA (reference sequence). This CDR3 comprises 14 residues. V was cut by 0 bases and J by 8 bases, with 14 bases left in between. The DNA of the CDR3 is TGCAGTGCTAGAGATGTAACCCAGGGCCATGAGCAGTTCTTC. Its translation: CSARDVTQGHEQFF.

This clonotype was seen ten or more times. CDR3 sequence reads: CASSLILPQQYNEQFF. For the CDR3, the DNA is TGTGCCAGCAGCTTAATACTTCCTCAGCAATACAATGAGCAGTTCTTC. The chain combines TRBV7-3 with TRBJ2-1; D unresolved. CDR3 length: 16 residues. Germline-derived CDR1 and CDR2 are SGHTA and FQGTGA. The V end lost 1 base, the J end lost 4 bases, and 14 bases lay between the germline ends.

This clonotype has just a few counts. The chain has TRBV4-3 and TRBJ2-3; 8 nucleotides agree with TRBD2. Germline V lookup: CDR1 LGHNA, CDR2 YSLEER. After removal of 1 base from V and 5 bases from J, the junction contained 5 bases not matched to a gene. CDR3 length: 15 amino acids. CDR3 protein: CASSQVGGAGDTQYF. CDR3 coding DNA: TGCGCCAGCAGCCAAGTCGGGGGGGCGGGAGATACGCAGTATTTT.

This clonotype was counted ten times or more. At one of its ends the junction is not consistent with the germline gene, which may arise from a read error. The genes are TRBV6-1 and TRBJ1-2; 8 nucleotides agree with TRBD1. CDR3 size: 14 residues. CDR1 is MNHNS and CDR2 is SASEGT in the germline V gene. This chain's CDR3 is CASREAQGGYGYTF. The CDR3 DNA reads TGTGCCAGCAGAGAAGCACAGGGGGGGTATGGCTACACCTTC.

This clonotype was detected many times. The chain employs TRBV4-2 and TRBJ2-6, with TRBD2 matching 8 bases. The CDR3 extends over 16 amino acids. Germline V gene data show CDR1 as LGHNA and CDR2 as YNFKEQ. V trimming: 0 bases; J trimming: 4 bases; junction bases outside the gene matches: 2. CDR3 region: CASSQEAGVGANVLTF. CDR3 coding DNA: TGTGCCAGCAGCCAAGAAGCGGGGGTCGGGGCCAACGTCCTGACTTTC.

With regard to this clonotype: The junction does not match germline at one end; this may be a read error. As DNA, the CDR3 is TGTGCCAACAGCGTAGGGGGATACAATCAGCCCCAGCATTTT. It codes for CANSVGGYNQPQHF. The chain is built from TRBV9 and TRBJ1-5, with D possibly matching TRBD1 (6 bases). There are 14 residues in the CDR3. CDR1 and CDR2 (germline): SGDLS, YYNGEE.

This clonotype came up a few times. The rearrangement links TRBV9 to TRBJ2-7; TRBD1 aligns across 11 bases. CDR1 is SGDLS, CDR2 YYNGEE, per germline. The CDR3 consists of 15 residues. Trimming removed 4 bases from V and 7 bases from J; junction bases left unmatched: 10. In DNA form, the CDR3 reads TGTGCCAGCAGCAGGAGGACAGGGGGCTGGGGGGAGCAGTACGTC. It translates to CASSRRTGGWGEQYV.

This clonotype was counted at least ten times. The V and J genes are TRBV12-3 or TRBV12-4 and TRBJ1-1; D is possibly TRBD1 (5 bases). The CDR3 is made up of 15 amino acids. Between the trimmed V and J ends, which lost 5 bases and 3 bases, there was a span of 16 bases. In DNA, the CDR3 is TGTGCCAGCAGTCGCGACCTTGGGGGAGACACTGAAGCTTTCTTT. Translating gives CASSRDLGGDTEAFF.

About this clonotype itself: The germline gene is not matched at one end of the junction; a read error may be the cause. The V and J genes are TRBV3-1 and TRBJ1-2; TRBD1 aligns across 9 bases. Germline values: CDR1 LGHDT, CDR2 YNNKEL (reference sequence). The CDR3 is made up of 18 amino acids. CDR3 nucleotides: TGTGCCTGCAGATTGCGGAAGGACACCGGGACAGGGAGGGGTGGCTACACCTTC. Protein product: CACRLRKDTGTGRGGYTF.

In this sample, this clonotype turned up many times. The V gene is TRBV29-1, the J gene TRBJ2-1, with TRBD1 identical over 12 bases. Losses at the gene ends were 8 bases for V and 8 bases for J; bases not matched to a gene: 10. Per the germline V gene, CDR1 is SQVTM and CDR2 is ANQGSEA. The length of the CDR3 is 14 residues. The CDR3 nucleotides read TGCAGCACTTTCGGGACAGGGGGCTTAGATGAGCAGTTCTTC. Translated: CSTFGTGGLDEQFF.

V gene TRBV12-5 combines with J gene TRBJ1-1; no clear D gene. V gave up 6 bases and J gave up 5 bases, with 16 bases separating them. The CDR3 runs to 14 residues. Germline V gives CDR1 LGHNT, CDR2 FRNRAP. In DNA, the CDR3 is TGTGCTAGTGGGGGAGGCAGGTGTTGGACTGAAGCTTTCTTT. Translated: CASGGGRCWTEAFF.

The J gene is TRBJ1-6, the V gene TRBV7-3; no definite D call. The CDR3 is 14 residues long. CDR1 and CDR2 from the germline V gene are SGHTA and FQGTGA. V lost 1 base and J lost 6, with 7 bases in between. CDR3 in DNA: TGTGCCAGCAGCTTAAGGCCCAGTAATTCACCCCTCCACTTT. The encoded protein is CASSLRPSNSPLHF.

This clonotype was observed at least ten times. The J gene is TRBJ1-4, the V gene TRBV29-1, with 7 bases matching TRBD1. Germline trimming cut 4 bases from V and 10 bases from J; bases unmatched to any gene: 9. Germline assignment: CDR1 SQVTM and CDR2 ANQGSEA. This CDR3 region has 13 residues. CDR3 nucleotide sequence: TGCAGCGTTGTTGGCCGACAGGGCGGAAAACTGTTTTTT. Protein: CSVVGRQGGKLFF.

This clonotype was seen repeatedly, ten times or more. The genes are TRBV15 and TRBJ1-4; D remains ambiguous. The germline V and J ends were trimmed by 0 bases and 7 bases, with 12 bases remaining between them. The CDR3 contains 15 residues. Germline V lookup: CDR1 LNHNV, CDR2 YYDKDF (reference sequence). The CDR3 nucleotides are TGTGCCACCAGCAGAGATGGCCGGCGGGCTGAAAAACTGTTTTTT. It yields the protein CATSRDGRRAEKLFF.

The chain is built from TRBV5-1 and TRBJ2-3, with D perhaps matching TRBD1 (6 bases). Germline V gene lookup returns CDR1 SGHRS and CDR2 YFSETQ. V was shortened by 3 bases and J by 4 bases, with 6 bases between the two germline ends. The length of the CDR3 is 12 residues. In DNA, the CDR3 is TGCGCCAGCAGCTCAGGGGCAGATACGCAGTATTTT. It is translated as CASSSGADTQYF.

In its sample, this clonotype was seen a few times. The rearrangement links TRBV4-1 to TRBJ2-7; D is ambiguous. Germline V CDR1 and CDR2: MGHRA, YSYEKL. This CDR3 has 14 amino acids. Trimming took off 1 base at V and 0 bases at J, with 7 bases between the two ends. CDR3 protein: CASSQGIGSYEQYV. CDR3 bases: TGCGCCAGCAGCCAAGGGATAGGCTCCTACGAGCAGTACGTC.

In regard to this clonotype: This clone may be a read error of a much larger clone one base away. The rearrangement links TRBV9 to TRBJ2-2, with a tentative D call TRBD1 (6 bases). Trimming stripped 0 bases from V and 12 bases from J, with 15 bases between. The germline gives CDR1 SGDLS, CDR2 YYNGEE. CDR3 length equals 14 residues. The CDR3 loop reads CASSVARGREKLFF. As DNA, the CDR3 is TGTGCCAGCAGCGTAGCCAGGGGACGTGAGAAGCTGTTTTTT.